This T cell receptor beta chain came from a study of T cells after yellow fever vaccination. Study outcomes and limitations: The secondary T-cell response peaked on day 5, not day 15, but was weaker. Reappearance after the booster was seen for most primary-vaccination clones, at 95% to 98% CD4 and about 90% CD8.

TCRdb reprocessed the 5' RACE reads via MiXCR and lists one record per CDR3 protein. This table has 170,000 or so distinct CDR3 sequences, roughly 6.2% appearing once. This clonotype has a count of ten or more. The antigen is not known. The V segment lost 5 bases and the J segment 1 base; nucleotides outside the gene matches: 3. In germline, CDR1 is MDHEN, CDR2 SYDVKM. The CDR3 length is 14 residues. The sequence derives from a man between 18 and 35 years old who received the YFV17D yellow fever vaccine. Source: CD4+ T cells sorted from PBMCs, taken on the day of the first yellow fever vaccination. The rearrangement joins TRBV28 to TRBJ2-3; 7 bases map to TRBD1. The CDR3 protein is CASSPGQRTDTQYF. The CDR3, as DNA: TGTGCCAGCAGTCCGGGACAGCGCACAGATACGCAGTATTTT.